A single sample is the source of the 10 T cell receptor beta chains below, sequenced in a study of blood T cell repertoires in COVID-19. The method was immunoSEQ multiplex PCR; TCRdb's version includes in-frame clones alone and lacks a portion of them. The sample comprises 100,000 or so clones, 80% to 90% of which are singletons, and around an eighth rests with the top ten. The material sequenced was peripheral blood. The receptors stem from a human donor in a cohort sampled during active COVID-19.

The chain is built from TRBV7-9 and TRBJ1-4, with 8 bases that match TRBD1. Per germline, CDR1 SEHNR and CDR2 FQNEAQ (reference sequence). The CDR3 is 14 amino acids. The ends lost 5 bases at V and 8 bases at J; junction bases unmatched: 7. CDR3 nucleotides: TGTGCCAGCAGCCTGGACAGGGTCGAGGAAAAACTGTTTTTT. Residues: CASSLDRVEEKLFF.

This clone has more than one count but fewer than ten. The gene calls are TRBV27 and TRBJ2-6; 9 bases align to TRBD2. V shed 11 bases and J 2 bases; nucleotides not matched to a gene: 1. This CDR3 spans 13 amino acids. Germline V gene sequence: CDR1 MNHEY, CDR2 SMNVEV (reference sequence). CDR3 in DNA: TGTGCCGCGGGGGGGGCTGGGGCCAACGTCCTGACTTTC. Residues: CAAGGAGANVLTF.

This sequence joins TRBV18 and TRBJ1-2; 7 bases line up with TRBD1. This CDR3 has 14 residues. Germline trimming cut 3 bases from V and 5 bases from J; bases unmatched to any gene: 6. Per the germline V gene, CDR1 is KGHSH and CDR2 is LQKENI. The CDR3 spells CASSPEGAGYGYTF. CDR3 nucleotides: TGTGCCAGCTCACCGGAGGGGGCTGGATATGGCTACACCTTC.

The V and J genes are TRBV5-1 and TRBJ2-5, with 8 bases identical to TRBD1. This CDR3 region has 13 residues. The trim removed 4 bases at V and 3 bases at J, leaving 2 bases unmatched. The V gene's germline CDR1 is SGHRS and CDR2 YFSETQ. This chain's CDR3 is CASSPTGEETQYF. The CDR3 coding sequence is TGCGCCAGCAGCCCGACAGGGGAAGAGACCCAGTACTTC.

This chain connects TRBV6-1 to TRBJ2-5; TRBD2 is a possible D gene (7 bases). This CDR3 has 16 residues. Per the germline V gene, CDR1 is MNHNS and CDR2 is SASEGT. V shed 2 bases and J shed 2 bases, with 15 bases lying between them. DNA for the CDR3: TGTGCCAGCAGTGAATTGAGGGGGGGACTACAAGAGACCCAGTACTTC. Translating it yields CASSELRGGLQETQYF.

The CDR3 DNA is TGTGCCAGCAGTCAACGGACAGGGGCTTTCCGGCAGTTCTTC. Translation: CASSQRTGAFRQFF. The chain carries TRBV6-5 and TRBJ2-1; TRBD1 matches at 9 bases. Germline V gives CDR1 MNHEY, CDR2 SVGAGI. The J segment lost 12 bases and the V segment lost 5 bases, leaving 11 bases of the junction unmatched. This CDR3 is 14 amino acids long.

The V call is TRBV5-1, the J call TRBJ2-7; D perhaps matches TRBD1 (6 bases). Trimming left V 4 bases short and J 3 bases short, with 11 bases between. The CDR3 covers 13 residues. Germline lookup yields CDR1 SGHRS and CDR2 YFSETQ. The CDR3: CASSTRQDYEQYF. The CDR3 region has the DNA TGCGCCAGCAGCACCCGACAGGACTACGAGCAGTACTTC.

V gene TRBV3-1 (or the pseudogene TRBV3-2) combines with J gene TRBJ2-1; 12 bases agree with TRBD2. Germline V CDR1 and CDR2: LGHDT, YNNKEL (reference sequence). Trimming cost V 4 bases and J 6 bases; bases outside gene matches: 4. The CDR3 totals 15 residues. CDR3 residues: CASSLLAGGFNEQFF. As DNA, the CDR3 is TGTGCCAGCAGCCTTCTAGCGGGGGGGTTCAATGAGCAGTTCTTC.

This clone was counted only a few times. The chain has TRBV11-3 and TRBJ1-5; D gene uncertain. V was trimmed by 4 bases and J by 5 bases, leaving 3 bases between them. Germline loops: CDR1 SGHNT, CDR2 YENEEA. The CDR3 length is 11 residues. CDR3 residues: CASSSYQPQHF. The CDR3 DNA reads TGTGCCAGCAGCTCTTATCAGCCCCAGCATTTT.

The chain couples TRBV7-3 to TRBJ2-7, with 7 bases identical to TRBD2. Germline lookup yields CDR1 SGHTA and CDR2 FQGTGA. The CDR3 sequence is 17 residues long. With V trimmed by 4 bases and J by 1 base, 13 bases remained unmatched. In nucleotides, the CDR3 is TGTGCCAGCAGCTCCCGACTCGGGGGGACCGCATCCTACGAGCAGTACTTC. This translates into CASSSRLGGTASYEQYF. The whole variable domain, filled in from reference TRBV7-3 and TRBJ2-7, reads GAGVSQTPSNKVTEKGKYVELRCDPISGHTALYWYRQSLGQGPEFLIYFQGTGAADDSGLPNDRFFAVRPEGSVSTLKIQRTERGDSAVYLCASSSRLGGTASYEQYFGPGTRLTVT.